The next 24 T cell receptor beta chains were all read from a single sample in a study of regulatory T cells in long-lasting Graves disease. Building the TCR beta libraries relied on iRepertoire HTBI primers, and CDR3 regions underwent Arm-PCR. TCRdb passed the multiplex PCR reads through MiXCR, listing each CDR3 protein once. The data show a few hundred thousand distinct CDR3 sequences, about an eighth seen once. Time point in this sample: newly diagnosed GD, antithyroid drugs for less than 3 months. The TCR library used RNA extracted from PBMCs. The same sample was also used in a study of T cells in Graves' hyperthyroidism and ophthalmopathy.

This specimen was peripheral blood mononuclear cells (PBMCs), taken at new diagnosis, from a patient treated with antithyroid drugs. These receptors came from a woman aged 18-30 years with Graves disease.

As for this clonotype: Just one base apart from a much larger clone, this may be a read error. The CDR3 DNA reads as TGTGCCAGCAGTTATCTTCCGGGATTGAGCACTGAAGCTTTCTTT. Amino acid sequence: CASSYLPGLSTEAFF. The chain recombines TRBV12-3 or TRBV12-4 with TRBJ1-1; D not certain. The CDR3 runs 15 residues. Trimming took 4 bases from V and 4 from J, leaving 16 bases between them.

A remark on this clonotype: Given a far larger clone just one base away, this is likely a sequencing read error. The CDR3 end shows no conserved phenylalanine or tryptophan, and so a read error is likely. The chain employs TRBV14 and TRBJ2-7; D might be TRBD2 (5 bases). Germline V gene data show CDR1 as SGHDN and CDR2 as FVKESK. V was clipped by 4 bases and J by 4 bases, with 14 bases between them. The CDR3 loop spans 14 amino acids. The CDR3 DNA follows: TGTGCCAGCAGCCGTCGGGGTGGCAATTACGAGCAGTACGCC. Amino acids: CASSRRGGNYEQYA.

This clonotype has a handful of counts. A clone one base away is much larger, so this may be a read error. The chain links TRBV5-1 to TRBJ2-1; D is perhaps TRBD2 (6 bases). Germline V lookup: CDR1 SGHRS, CDR2 YFSETQ. V shed 4 bases and J shed 4 bases, with 15 bases lying between them. CDR3 length: 15 residues. The CDR3 coding sequence is TGCGCCAGCAGCCCCGGACGGACTACATACAATGAGCAGTTCTTC. This translates into CASSPGRTTYNEQFF.

This clonotype was counted between two and nine times. The chain carries TRBV27 and TRBJ1-5, with D possibly being TRBD1 (6 bases). This CDR3 comprises 15 residues. Trimming took 6 bases from V and 5 from J, leaving 17 bases between them. The germline CDR1 and CDR2 sequences are MNHEY and SMNVEV (reference sequence). In nucleotides, the CDR3 is TGTGCCAGCAGCCCAACGGGGGGCAGAGATCAGCCCCAGCATTTT. Translating gives CASSPTGGRDQPQHF.

The chain combines TRBV9 with TRBJ2-1, with TRBD1 identical over 8 bases. The J segment lost 8 bases and the V segment lost 4 bases, leaving 5 bases of the junction unmatched. This CDR3 region has 13 residues. Germline CDR1 is SGDLS and CDR2 is YYNGEE. The CDR3 nucleotides are TGTGCCAGCAGCACCCGACAGGGGTATGAGCAGTTCTTC. It encodes CASSTRQGYEQFF.

The chain is built from TRBV18 and TRBJ1-2, with TRBD1 identical over 9 bases. The CDR3 is 18 residues long. J gave up 6 bases and V 3 bases, and 17 bases lay outside the gene matches. The germline gives CDR1 KGHSH, CDR2 LQKENI. The CDR3 DNA is TGTGCCAGCTCACCCCAGTTCGGGACAGGGCTCATCGTCAATGGCTACACCTTC. It codes for CASSPQFGTGLIVNGYTF.

In this sample, this clonotype turned up a few times. This may come from a read error, since a much larger clone is one base off. The CDR3 sequence is CAWPLGDAQYF. The CDR3 DNA is TGTGCCTGGCCTCTAGGCGATGCGCAGTATTTT. The J gene is TRBJ2-3, the V gene TRBV30; D unclear. CDR1 is GTSNPN and CDR2 is SVGIG in the germline V gene (reference sequence). This CDR3 spans 11 amino acids. Trimming took off 5 bases at V and 10 bases at J, with 13 bases between the two ends.

This clonotype was recorded a few times. The J gene is TRBJ2-5, the V gene TRBV4-3, with 8 bases fitting TRBD1. V lost 3 bases, J lost 5 bases, and 11 bases stayed unmatched. Germline V gene data show CDR1 as LGHNA and CDR2 as YSLEER. CDR3 size: 16 residues. In nucleotides, the CDR3 is TGCGCCAGCAGCCAGGTTCGGACAGGGCAGGGGGAGACCCAGTACTTC. Amino acids: CASSQVRTGQGETQYF.

V is TRBV28 and J is TRBJ1-6, with D uncertain. The germline gives CDR1 MDHEN, CDR2 SYDVKM. The CDR3 totals 13 residues. V lost 3 bases to trimming and J lost 7 bases, with 7 bases between them. As DNA, the CDR3 is TGTGCCAGCAGTTTCTTGATCAATTCACCCCTCCACTTT. It codes for CASSFLINSPLHF.

This rearrangement joins TRBV27 to TRBJ2-7, with 8 bases lining up with TRBD1. Germline CDR1 MNHEY, CDR2 SMNVEV (reference sequence). The CDR3 sequence is 17 residues long. J lost 0 bases, V lost 6 bases, and 13 bases had no gene match. This CDR3 is CASRTGTGQNFSYEQYF. The CDR3 DNA reads TGTGCCAGCAGGACCGGGACAGGACAAAATTTCTCCTACGAGCAGTACTTC.

On this clonotype itself: A much larger clone differs by one base, so this may be a read error. The V and J genes are TRBV7-3 and TRBJ2-2; 9 positions agree with TRBD1. This CDR3 is 15 amino acids long. From germline, CDR1 is SGHTA and CDR2 FQGTGA. CDR3 sequence reads: CSSSWGQGSSGELFF. CDR3 in DNA: TGTTCCAGCAGCTGGGGACAGGGTTCGTCCGGGGAGCTGTTTTTT.

The chain uses TRBV20-1 and TRBJ2-5; D remains unclear. Deletions cut 4 bases from V and 2 bases from J, with 8 bases between. CDR3 length: 12 amino acids. In germline, CDR1 is DFQATT, CDR2 SNEGSKA (reference sequence). The CDR3 nucleotides read TGCAGTGCTATCGGCAGACAAGAGACCCAGTACTTC. It is translated as CSAIGRQETQYF.

The table lists this clonotype with many counts. The V gene is TRBV29-1, the J gene TRBJ2-5, with TRBD2 identical over 9 bases. The trim removed 5 bases at V and 7 bases at J, leaving 20 bases unmatched. Germline V CDR1 and CDR2: SQVTM, ANQGSEA. This CDR3 is built from 17 residues. The DNA for the CDR3 is TGCAGCGTTCGTGGCGGGAGGGCTCGTTCCACCCTAGTGACCCAGTACTTC. Its translation is CSVRGGRARSTLVTQYF.

The genes are TRBV6-5 and TRBJ2-1; D is possibly TRBD1 or TRBD2 (5 bases each). Between the trimmed V and J ends, which lost 1 base and 9 bases, there was a span of 10 bases. Germline V gene sequence: CDR1 MNHEY, CDR2 SVGAGI. The CDR3 has 13 amino acids. DNA of the CDR3: TGTGCCAGCAGTTACTTGGGGGTAGGTGAGCAGTTCTTC. Translating gives CASSYLGVGEQFF.

This clonotype was recorded many times. The V and J genes are TRBV6-2 or TRBV6-3 and TRBJ2-7, with TRBD2 identical over 12 bases. CDR1 MNHEY and CDR2 SVGEGT come from the germline V gene. This CDR3 comprises 19 residues. V shed 4 bases and J 2 bases; nucleotides not matched to a gene: 15. The CDR3 here is CASSFQKPLAGGPPYEQYV. The CDR3 DNA reads TGTGCCAGCAGTTTCCAAAAACCCCTAGCGGGGGGGCCCCCCTACGAGCAGTACGTC.

This clonotype was recorded many times. CDR3 bases: TGTGCCAGCAGTTTGGACCCAACCTACGAGCAGTACGTC. Translation: CASSLDPTYEQYV. The chain employs TRBV27 and TRBJ2-7; D ambiguous. Germline CDR1 is MNHEY and CDR2 is SMNVEV (reference sequence). The CDR3 consists of 13 residues. Trimming left V 3 bases short and J 2 bases short, with 8 bases between.

The chain has TRBV20-1 and TRBJ2-1, with 8 bases matching TRBD2. The junction had 11 bases not matched to a gene; V was cut back by 6 bases and J by 1 base. Germline V gene lookup returns CDR1 DFQATT and CDR2 SNEGSKA (reference sequence). CDR3 length: 16 amino acids. The CDR3 region is CSAPDFSGKSYNEQFF. CDR3 DNA sequence: TGCAGTGCCCCAGATTTTAGCGGGAAATCCTACAATGAGCAGTTCTTC.

J is TRBJ2-1 and V is TRBV5-1, with D unresolved. The CDR3 is 13 residues long. The V end was cut by 4 bases, the J end by 12 bases, with 17 bases between. Per germline, CDR1 SGHRS and CDR2 YFSETQ. The CDR3 protein is CASSPLIYFGQFF. In nucleotides, the CDR3 is TGCGCCAGCAGCCCCCTTATTTACTTTGGGCAGTTCTTC.

This rearrangement joins TRBV30 to TRBJ1-1; perhaps TRBD1 as D (5 bases). Between the trimmed V and J ends, which lost 5 bases and 4 bases, there was a span of 14 bases. CDR1 and CDR2 (germline): GTSNPN, SVGIG (reference sequence). The CDR3 extends over 13 amino acids. CDR3: CAWAQGVGTEAFF. CDR3 coding DNA: TGTGCCTGGGCCCAGGGTGTTGGCACTGAAGCTTTCTTT.

The chain joins TRBV20-1 to TRBJ1-2, with D perhaps TRBD1 (5 bases). From germline, CDR1 is DFQATT and CDR2 SNEGSKA (reference sequence). This CDR3 comprises 13 residues. The V and J ends lost 2 bases and 4 bases respectively, with 11 bases between them. The CDR3 DNA reads as TGCAGTGCTAGATTGACAGACCTCTATGGCTACACCTTC. Translation gives CSARLTDLYGYTF.

The rearrangement uses TRBV3-1 and TRBJ1-3, with unresolved D. V was shortened by 3 bases and J by 7 bases, with 7 bases between the two germline ends. This CDR3 region has 12 residues. Per germline, CDR1 LGHDT and CDR2 YNNKEL (reference sequence). CDR3 nucleotide sequence: TGTGCCAGCAGCCAGGGAAGGAACACCATATATTTT. Protein: CASSQGRNTIYF.

The table lists this clonotype with a few counts. The genes are TRBV27 and TRBJ2-7; 8 nucleotides line up with TRBD1. The CDR3 contains 15 residues. Germline trimming cut 1 base from V and 6 bases from J; bases unmatched to any gene: 8. Germline CDR1 reads MNHEY; CDR2 reads SMNVEV (reference sequence). As DNA, the CDR3 is TGTGCCAGCAGTTTATTTGCCAGGGGGCAAGGCGAGCAGTACTTC. Translation: CASSLFARGQGEQYF.

This clonotype was seen many times. The chain links TRBV27 to TRBJ1-1; D is undetermined. The V end was cut by 8 bases, the J end by 1 base, with 8 bases between. Germline-derived CDR1 and CDR2 are MNHEY and SMNVEV (reference sequence). CDR3 length: 12 residues. CDR3 residues: CASGWGNTEAFF. The CDR3, as DNA: TGTGCCAGCGGTTGGGGGAACACTGAAGCTTTCTTT.

The V gene is TRBV4-1, the J gene TRBJ2-1; the D gene is possibly TRBD2 (6 bases). Germline V CDR1 and CDR2: MGHRA, YSYEKL. CDR3 length: 15 residues. The V and J ends lost 4 bases and 8 bases respectively, with 18 bases between them. The CDR3 protein is CASSPVGGPADEQFF. The CDR3 DNA reads TGCGCCAGCAGCCCGGTCGGGGGACCCGCCGATGAGCAGTTCTTC.